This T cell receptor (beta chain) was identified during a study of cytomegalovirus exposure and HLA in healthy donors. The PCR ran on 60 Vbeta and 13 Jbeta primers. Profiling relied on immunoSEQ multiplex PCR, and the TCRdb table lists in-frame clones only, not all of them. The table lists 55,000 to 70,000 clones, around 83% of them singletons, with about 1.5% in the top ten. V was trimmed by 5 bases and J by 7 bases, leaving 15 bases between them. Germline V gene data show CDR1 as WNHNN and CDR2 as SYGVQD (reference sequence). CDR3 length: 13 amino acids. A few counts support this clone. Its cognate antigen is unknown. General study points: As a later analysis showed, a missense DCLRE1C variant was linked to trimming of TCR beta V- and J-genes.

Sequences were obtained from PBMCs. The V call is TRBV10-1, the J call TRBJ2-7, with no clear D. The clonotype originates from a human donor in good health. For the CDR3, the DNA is TGCGCCAGCAGTCAGGCTTCCTATGGGGAGCAGTACTTC. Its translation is CASSQASYGEQYF.